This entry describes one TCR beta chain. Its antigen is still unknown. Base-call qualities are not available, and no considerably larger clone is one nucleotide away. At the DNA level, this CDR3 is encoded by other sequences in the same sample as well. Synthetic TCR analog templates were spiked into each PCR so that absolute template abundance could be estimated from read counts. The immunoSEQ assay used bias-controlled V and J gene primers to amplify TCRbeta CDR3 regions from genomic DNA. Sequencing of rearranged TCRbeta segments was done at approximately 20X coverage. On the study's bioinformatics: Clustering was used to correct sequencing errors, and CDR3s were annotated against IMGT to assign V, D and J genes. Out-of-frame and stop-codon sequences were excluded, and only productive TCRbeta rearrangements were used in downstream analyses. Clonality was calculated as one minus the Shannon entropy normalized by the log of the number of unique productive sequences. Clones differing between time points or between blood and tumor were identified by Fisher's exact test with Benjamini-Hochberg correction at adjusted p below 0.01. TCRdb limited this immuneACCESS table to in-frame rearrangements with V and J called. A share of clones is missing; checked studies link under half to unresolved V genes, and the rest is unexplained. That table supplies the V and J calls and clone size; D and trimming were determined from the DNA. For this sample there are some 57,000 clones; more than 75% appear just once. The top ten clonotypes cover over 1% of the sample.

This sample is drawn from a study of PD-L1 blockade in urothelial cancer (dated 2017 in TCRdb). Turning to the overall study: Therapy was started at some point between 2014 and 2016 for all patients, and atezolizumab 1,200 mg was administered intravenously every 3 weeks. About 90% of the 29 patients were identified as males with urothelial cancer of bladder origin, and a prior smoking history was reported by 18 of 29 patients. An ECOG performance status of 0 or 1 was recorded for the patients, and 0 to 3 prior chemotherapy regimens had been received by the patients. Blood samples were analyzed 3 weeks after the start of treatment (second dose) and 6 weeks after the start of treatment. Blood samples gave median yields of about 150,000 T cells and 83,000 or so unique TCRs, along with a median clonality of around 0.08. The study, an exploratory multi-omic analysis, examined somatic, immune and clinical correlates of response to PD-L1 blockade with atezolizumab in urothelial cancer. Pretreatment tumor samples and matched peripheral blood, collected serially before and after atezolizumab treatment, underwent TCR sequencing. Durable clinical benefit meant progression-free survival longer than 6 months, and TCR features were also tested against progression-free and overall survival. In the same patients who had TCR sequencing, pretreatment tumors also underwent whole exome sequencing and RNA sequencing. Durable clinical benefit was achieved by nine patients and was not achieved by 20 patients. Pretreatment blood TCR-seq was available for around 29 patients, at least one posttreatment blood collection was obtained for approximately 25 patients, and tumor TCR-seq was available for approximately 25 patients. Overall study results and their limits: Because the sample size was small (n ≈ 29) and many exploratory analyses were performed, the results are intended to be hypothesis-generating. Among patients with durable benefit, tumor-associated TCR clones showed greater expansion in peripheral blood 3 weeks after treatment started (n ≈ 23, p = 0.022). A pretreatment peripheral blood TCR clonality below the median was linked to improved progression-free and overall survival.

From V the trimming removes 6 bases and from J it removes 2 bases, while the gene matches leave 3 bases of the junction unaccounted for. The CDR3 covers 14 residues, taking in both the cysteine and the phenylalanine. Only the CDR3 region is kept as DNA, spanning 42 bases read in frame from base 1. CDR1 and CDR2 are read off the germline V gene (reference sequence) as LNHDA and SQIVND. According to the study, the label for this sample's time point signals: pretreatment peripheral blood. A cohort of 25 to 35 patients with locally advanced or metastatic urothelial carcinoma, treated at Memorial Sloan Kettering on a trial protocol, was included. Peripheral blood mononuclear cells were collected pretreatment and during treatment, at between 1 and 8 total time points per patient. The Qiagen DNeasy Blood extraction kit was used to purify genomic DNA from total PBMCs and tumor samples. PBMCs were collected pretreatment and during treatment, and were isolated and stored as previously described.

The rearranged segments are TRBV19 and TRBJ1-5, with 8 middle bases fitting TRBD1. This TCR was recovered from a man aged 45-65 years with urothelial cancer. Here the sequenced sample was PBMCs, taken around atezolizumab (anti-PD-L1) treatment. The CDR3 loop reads CASRRTGRNQPQHF. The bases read TGTGCCAGTAGACGGACAGGGCGCAATCAGCCCCAGCATTTT.